This T cell receptor beta chain was sequenced during a study of blood T cell repertoires in COVID-19. About the research overall: The United States, Italy and Spain were the sources of the acute and convalescent COVID-19 samples.

Sequenced by immunoSEQ multiplex PCR; TCRdb stores in-frame clones only, minus some. This table has approximately 97,000 clones, less than 90% appearing once. This clone has just one count. With 5 bases removed from V and 6 bases from J, the gap between germline ends came to 11 bases. The CDR3 runs 13 residues. The germline V gene encodes CDR1 MNHEY and CDR2 SMNVEV (reference sequence). The specimen was peripheral blood. The clonotype originates from a woman older than 75 with acute or convalescent COVID-19. The rearrangement links TRBV27 to TRBJ2-1, with a possible D match to TRBD2 (5 bases). The CDR3: CASSLYAGNEQFF. As DNA, the CDR3 is TGTGCCAGCAGTCTATATGCGGGCAATGAGCAGTTCTTC.